What follows are 17 T cell receptor beta chains derived from one specimen sequenced in a study of blood T cell repertoires in COVID-19. The method was immunoSEQ multiplex PCR; TCRdb's version includes in-frame clones alone and lacks a portion of them. The repertoire holds 62,000 or so clones, 80% to 90% seen once, with 2.5% to 3% in the top ten. The material sequenced was peripheral blood. The receptors were gathered from a man aged 50 to 60 with acute or convalescent COVID-19.

V and J are TRBV4-3 and TRBJ2-3; 12 bases line up with TRBD2. Per germline, CDR1 LGHNA and CDR2 YSLEER. The CDR3 is 17 amino acids. The V gene end was trimmed by 0 bases and the J gene end by 1 base; junction bases not matched to a gene: 2. Written as DNA, the CDR3 is TGCGCCAGCAGCCAAGAAGGACTAGCGGGACGCACAGATACGCAGTATTTT. Residues: CASSQEGLAGRTDTQYF.

CDR3 bases: TGTGCCACCAGTGACCCTAGACTAGCGGGAGTGGTCAATGAGCAGTTCTTC. It specifies CATSDPRLAGVVNEQFF. The V and J genes are TRBV24-1 and TRBJ2-1; 12 nucleotides match TRBD2. Trimming took 4 bases from V and 6 from J; bases not matched to a gene: 9. Germline V CDR1 and CDR2: KGHDR, SFDVKD. CDR3 length equals 17 residues.

This chain connects TRBV7-2 to TRBJ2-1, with 8 bases that match TRBD2. The J segment lost 0 bases and the V segment lost 5 bases, leaving 6 bases of the junction unmatched. The length of the CDR3 is 16 residues. Germline values: CDR1 SGHTA, CDR2 FQGNSA. The CDR3 nucleotides are TGTGCCAGCAGCCCCGGGGGGGATACCTCCTACAATGAGCAGTTCTTC. It specifies CASSPGGDTSYNEQFF.

CDR3 coding DNA: TGTGCCAGCGAGGGAGGGGGATCTGGGGCCAACGTCCTGACTTTC. Translation gives CASEGGGSGANVLTF. The rearrangement links TRBV14 to TRBJ2-6, with a possible D match to TRBD2 (7 bases). The CDR3 runs to 15 residues. Germline V gives CDR1 SGHDN, CDR2 FVKESK. V was clipped by 8 bases and J by 1 base, with 12 bases between them.

The chain recombines TRBV7-8 with TRBJ2-5; 10 bases align to TRBD1. CDR1 and CDR2 (germline): SGHVS, FQNEAQ. J lost 4 bases, V lost 6 bases, and 8 bases had no gene match. CDR3 length: 15 residues. The CDR3 loop is CASRGQGRARETQYF. CDR3 DNA sequence: TGTGCCAGCAGGGGACAGGGGAGGGCGAGAGAGACCCAGTACTTC.

The J gene is TRBJ1-5, the V gene TRBV19, with a possible D match to TRBD1 (5 bases). The CDR3 is made up of 15 amino acids. The V and J ends lost 5 bases and 2 bases respectively, with 13 bases between them. In germline, CDR1 is LNHDA, CDR2 SQIVND (reference sequence). The CDR3 spells CASSPGGEGNQPQHF. CDR3 bases: TGTGCCAGTAGTCCGGGGGGAGAGGGCAATCAGCCCCAGCATTTT.

The chain uses TRBV2 and TRBJ1-5; 9 nucleotides match TRBD1. CDR1 is SNHLY, CDR2 FYNNEI, per germline. The CDR3 is 15 amino acids. V was pared by 6 bases and J by 7 bases, with 10 bases of the junction left unmatched. The CDR3 sequence is CASSLTGGARQPQHF. CDR3 DNA: TGTGCCAGCAGCCTTACAGGGGGCGCAAGACAGCCCCAGCATTTT.

The chain couples TRBV23-1 to TRBJ1-3; 9 bases fit TRBD1. TRBV23-1 is given ORF status, its function remaining uncertain. Trimming removed 0 bases from V and 2 bases from J; junction bases left unmatched: 14. The CDR3 has 20 amino acids. In DNA form, the CDR3 reads TGCGCCAGCAGTCAATCTTTTGCCCGGGACAGGGTAGGCACTGGAAACACCATATATTTT. Residues: CASSQSFARDRVGTGNTIYF.

V is TRBV6-5 and J is TRBJ2-7; 8 bases are a match to TRBD1. There are 13 residues in the CDR3. Trimming at V came to 6 bases and at J to 6 bases, leaving 7 bases not matched to a gene. Germline values: CDR1 MNHEY, CDR2 SVGAGI. In DNA form, the CDR3 reads TGTGCCAGCAGAACAGGGGGTGGTGGCGAGCAGTACTTC. Translated: CASRTGGGGEQYF.

The chain joins TRBV7-6 to TRBJ2-7; possibly TRBD2 for D (6 bases). V was clipped by 10 bases and J by 7 bases, with 20 bases between them. The CDR3 totals 13 residues. CDR1 and CDR2 (germline): SGHVS, FNYEAQ. The CDR3 sequence: CAIREAGTPEQYF. In DNA, the CDR3 is TGTGCCATCCGAGAAGCGGGCACCCCAGAGCAGTACTTC.

In the case of this clone: One end of the junction varies from germline; a read error may be responsible. The genes are TRBV7-7 and TRBJ2-1; tentatively, D is TRBD1 (5 bases). The V gene's germline CDR1 is SSHAT and CDR2 FNYEAQ (reference sequence). The CDR3 sequence is 15 residues long. The CDR3 nucleotides read TGTGCTAGCAGCTTAGGCCTAGGGGCCATCGATGAGCAGTTCTTC. Translation: CASSLGLGAIDEQFF.

This clone was found once. CDR3 DNA sequence: TGCAGCGTTGCAACAGCGGGAGGTGTTGCAGATACGCAGTATTTT. Protein: CSVATAGGVADTQYF. The chain couples TRBV29-1 to TRBJ2-3; 9 positions match TRBD2. The germline gives CDR1 SQVTM, CDR2 ANQGSEA. Trimming removed 4 bases from V and 4 bases from J; junction bases left unmatched: 9. This CDR3 region has 15 residues.

This chain links TRBV7-2 with TRBJ2-2, with D possibly TRBD2 on 5 matching bases. The CDR3 covers 14 residues. Germline V gene data show CDR1 as SGHTA and CDR2 as FQGNSA. The germline V and J ends were trimmed by 0 bases and 5 bases, with 7 bases remaining between them. The CDR3 DNA sequence: TGTGCCAGCAGCTTAGCGGCGGGTACCGGGGAGCTGTTTTTT. This sequence encodes CASSLAAGTGELFF.

The chain uses TRBV7-9 and TRBJ1-1, with 8 bases aligning to TRBD1. Germline trimming cut 2 bases from V and 1 base from J; bases unmatched to any gene: 3. The CDR3 spans 15 residues. Germline CDR1 reads SEHNR; CDR2 reads FQNEAQ (reference sequence). The CDR3 DNA follows: TGTGCCAGCAGCTTAATAGGGACAGGGAACACTGAAGCTTTCTTT. This encodes CASSLIGTGNTEAFF.

This sequence joins TRBV5-1 and TRBJ1-4; 7 positions agree with TRBD1. Germline V gene sequence: CDR1 SGHRS, CDR2 YFSETQ. After removal of 4 bases from V and 8 bases from J, the junction contained 11 bases not matched to a gene. The length of the CDR3 is 15 residues. CDR3 DNA: TGCGCCAGCAGCCCGGGAGACAGGGTGGAAGAAAAACTGTTTTTT. This translates into CASSPGDRVEEKLFF.

The rearrangement uses TRBV19 and TRBJ1-4; no clear D. V was pared by 9 bases and J by 0 bases, with 14 bases between. The CDR3 is 15 amino acids. Germline loops: CDR1 LNHDA, CDR2 SQIVND (reference sequence). The CDR3 here is CASRMAFTTNEKLFF. CDR3 bases: TGTGCCAGCCGAATGGCCTTTACAACTAATGAAAAACTGTTTTTT.

This sequence joins TRBV19 and TRBJ1-2; TRBD1 agrees at 9 bases. The CDR3 contains 17 residues. Germline loops: CDR1 LNHDA, CDR2 SQIVND (reference sequence). The J segment lost 8 bases and the V segment lost 4 bases, leaving 17 bases of the junction unmatched. This CDR3 is CASSTQDRTGAMRGYTF. The DNA for the CDR3 is TGTGCCAGTAGTACTCAAGACCGGACAGGGGCTATGAGAGGCTACACCTTC.